This T cell receptor (beta chain) emerged from a study of sequential checkpoint blockade in melanoma. Data came from immunoSEQ multiplex PCR; TCRdb stores just in-frame clones and leaves some out. The data contain about 8,400 clones, roughly 90% of them singletons. Unmatched junction bases numbered 10, after V lost 6 bases and J lost 6 bases. Germline CDR1 reads MNHEY; CDR2 reads SMNVEV (reference sequence). This CDR3 spans 14 amino acids. Treatment noted: randomized to nivolumab then ipilimumab (arm A) or the reverse (arm B). The clonotype originates from a human donor with melanoma. The sequencing used CD8+ T cells sorted from blood (inferred from file names), collected from a patient given nivolumab and ipilimumab in sequence. V usage is TRBV27 and J usage is TRBJ2-7; TRBD1 matches at 8 bases. The CDR3 here is CASRPGQGTSEQYF. CDR3 sequence (DNA): TGTGCCAGCAGGCCTGGACAGGGTACCTCCGAGCAGTACTTC.